These 10 T cell receptor beta chains were sequenced from one sample in a study of blood T cells in healthy people across ages. The authors ran a second PCR of about 7 to 11 cycles using a sample-barcoded 5' primer and a J-beta primer mix. From the 5' RACE reads, TCRdb called clonotypes with MiXCR, one entry per CDR3 protein. The table includes around 1,600,000 distinct CDR3 sequences, less than 45% detected once. Sequencing was carried out using blood. These receptors all stem from a woman younger than 30 in good health.

The chain employs TRBV12-3 or TRBV12-4 and TRBJ2-5, with 10 nucleotides matching TRBD2. The CDR3 totals 17 residues. V was clipped by 3 bases and J by 11 bases; unmatched bases: 18. The CDR3, as DNA: TGTGCCAGCAGTTTCGGTTACCTAGCGGGAGTAATGGATGAGCAGTACTTC. Residues: CASSFGYLAGVMDEQYF.

V and J are TRBV4-1 and TRBJ1-5; weak D call: TRBD1 (6 bases). The ends were cut back, 2 bases at V and 6 bases at J, with 11 bases in the middle. Looked up from germline, CDR1 is MGHRA and CDR2 is YSYEKL. The CDR3 sequence is 14 residues long. In DNA, the CDR3 is TGCGCCAGCAGCCAAAAGGGGGAAGGTCAGCCCCAGCATTTT. Amino acid sequence: CASSQKGEGQPQHF.

Only a few counts were recorded for this clonotype. The chain employs TRBV6-6 and TRBJ2-1; maybe TRBD1 (6 bases). Matching the DNA end better, TRBJ2-7 makes the J call doubtful. This CDR3 is 13 amino acids long. Germline CDR1 and CDR2: MNHNY and SVGAGI (reference sequence). The CDR3 DNA is TGTGCCAGCGGACAGAAAAACTACAATGAGCAGTACTTC. The encoded protein is CASGQKNYNEQYF.

This clonotype was recorded a few times. J is TRBJ2-1 and V is TRBV9, with D tentatively TRBD2 (5 bases). Germline assignment: CDR1 SGDLS and CDR2 YYNGEE. V lost 0 bases to trimming and J lost 0 bases, with 10 bases between them. CDR3 length equals 16 residues. The CDR3: CASSVGASPSYNEQFF. The CDR3 DNA reads as TGTGCCAGCAGCGTAGGGGCTAGCCCCTCCTACAATGAGCAGTTCTTC. The complete variable domain, with remaining parts taken from reference TRBV9 and TRBJ2-1, reads DSGVTQTPKHLITATGQRVTLRCSPRSGDLSVYWYQQSLDQGLQFLIQYYNGEERAKGNILERFSAQQFPDLHSELNLSSLELGDSALYFCASSVGASPSYNEQFFGPGTRLTVL.

As to this clonotype: The germline gene is not matched at one end of the junction; a read error may be the cause. The genes are TRBV4-3 and TRBJ2-1; weak D call: TRBD2 (6 bases). The CDR3 contains 17 residues. The germline V gene encodes CDR1 LGHNA and CDR2 YSLEER. CDR3 sequence: CASRQEYGSFPYNEQFF. The CDR3 DNA is TGCGCCAGCAGACAAGAGTACGGGAGCTTCCCCTACAATGAGCAGTTCTTC.

Remarks on this clonotype: An end of the junction differs from the germline gene, which may be a read error. The chain employs TRBV7-7 and TRBJ2-2; TRBD2 aligns across 9 bases. The CDR3 is made up of 18 amino acids. Germline V lookup: CDR1 SSHAT, CDR2 FNYEAQ (reference sequence). The CDR3 reads CASSPKDLAGYYTGELFF. The CDR3 nucleotides are TGTGCTAGCAGCCCCAAAGACCTAGCGGGATACTACACCGGGGAGCTGTTTTTT.

The chain uses TRBV12-3 or TRBV12-4 and TRBJ2-1, with 10 bases aligning to TRBD1. The CDR3 is 17 amino acids. V shed 4 bases, J shed 0 bases, and the junction held 6 bases outside the gene matches. CDR3 region: CASSSPGQGSSYNEQFF. The CDR3 region has the DNA TGTGCCAGCAGTTCACCGGGACAGGGGAGCTCCTACAATGAGCAGTTCTTC.

The chain recombines TRBV12-3 or TRBV12-4 with TRBJ2-5; 9 nucleotides line up with TRBD2. The CDR3 runs 15 residues. The J segment lost 6 bases and the V segment lost 3 bases, leaving 8 bases of the junction unmatched. This chain's CDR3 is CASSFRGGGVKTQYF. DNA of the CDR3: TGTGCCAGCAGTTTCCGCGGGGGGGGCGTAAAGACCCAGTACTTC.

Only a few counts were recorded for this clonotype. The J gene is TRBJ2-7, the V gene TRBV7-2; D is perhaps TRBD1 or TRBD2 (7 bases each). Trimming stripped 6 bases from V and 2 bases from J, with 11 bases between. In germline, CDR1 is SGHTA, CDR2 FQGNSA. This CDR3 has 13 amino acids. The CDR3, as DNA: TGTGCCAGCAGACCAGGGGGGGCCTACGAGCAGTACTTC. Translating gives CASRPGGAYEQYF.

This chain connects TRBV30 to TRBJ1-1; possibly TRBD1 for D (5 bases). CDR3 length equals 12 residues. Germline V gene sequence: CDR1 GTSNPN, CDR2 SVGIG (reference sequence). V was pared by 5 bases and J by 8 bases, with 15 bases between. The CDR3 DNA reads TGTGCCTGGGACGCCGGGGCCCCGGAAGCTTTCTTT. This sequence encodes CAWDAGAPEAFF.